A selection of T cell receptor beta chains follows, all from one sample in a study of shared clonotypes between healthy human individuals. Profiled with immunoSEQ multiplex PCR; TCRdb holds only in-frame clones, not every one. Here the sample spans 300,000 to 400,000 clones, around 86% being singletons. Sequencing was performed on memory CD8+ T cells sorted from blood. The source is a man younger than 35 in good health. The CDR3 runs from the conserved cysteine through the conserved F or W. A D gene is named only where the DNA matches it firmly. Clone sizes are given selectively: once, few, many, or a class where the clone is expanded.

D,V,size,J,CDR3,DNA
-,TRBV7-9,many,TRBJ2-2,CASDPREDRIGTGELFF,TGTGCCAGCGATCCTAGAGAGGACCGAATTGGGACCGGGGAGCTGTTTTTT
-,TRBV4-3,-,TRBJ1-4,CASSQDWQGGEKLFF,TGCGCCAGCAGCCAAGACTGGCAGGGCGGAGAAAAACTGTTTTTT
-,TRBV29-1,-,TRBJ2-1,CSVVYTLNYEQFF,TGCAGCGTTGTATACACTCTTAACTATGAGCAGTTCTTC
-,TRBV7-6,-,TRBJ2-7,CASSLGVTYEQYF,TGTGCCAGCAGCTTAGGGGTTACCTACGAGCAGTACTTC
-,TRBV29-1,-,TRBJ2-7,CSVGQSYEQYF,TGCAGCGTCGGACAGTCCTACGAGCAGTACTTC
TRBD2,TRBV30,-,TRBJ2-1,CAWSAGLAFNEQFF,TGTGCCTGGAGTGCGGGACTAGCGTTCAATGAGCAGTTCTTC
-,TRBV5-1,-,TRBJ1-5,CASSMTGGRTQPQHF,TGCGCCAGCAGCATGACGGGGGGCCGGACACAGCCCCAGCATTTT
-,TRBV27,-,TRBJ2-1,CASSLLSPGFSSYNEQFF,TGTGCCAGCAGTTTACTCTCCCCTGGGTTCAGCTCCTACAATGAGCAGTTCTTC
-,TRBV4-1,-,TRBJ1-1,CASSQDLAADEAFF,TGCGCCAGCAGCCAAGATCTGGCAGCAGATGAAGCTTTCTTT
TRBD1,TRBV9,-,TRBJ1-4,CASSRGQGTTNEKLFF,TGTGCCAGCAGCCGTGGACAGGGAACAACTAATGAAAAACTGTTTTTT
TRBD1,TRBV27,-,TRBJ1-2,CASSPSTGDALNYGYTF,TGTGCCAGCAGTCCATCGACAGGGGACGCCCTCAACTATGGCTACACCTTC
-,TRBV6-5,-,TRBJ2-1,CASSLTGYNEQFF,TGTGCCAGCAGCTTGACAGGTTACAATGAGCAGTTCTTC
-,TRBV7-2,-,TRBJ2-7,CASSLLYEQYF,TGTGCCAGCAGCCTCCTCTACGAGCAGTACTTC
-,TRBV5-4,-,TRBJ2-1,CASSFRSSYNEQFF,TGTGCCAGCAGCTTCCGGAGCTCCTACAATGAGCAGTTCTTC
-,TRBV5-1,-,TRBJ2-1,CASNLRDVNEQFF,TGCGCCAGCAATCTCCGGGACGTTAATGAGCAGTTCTTC